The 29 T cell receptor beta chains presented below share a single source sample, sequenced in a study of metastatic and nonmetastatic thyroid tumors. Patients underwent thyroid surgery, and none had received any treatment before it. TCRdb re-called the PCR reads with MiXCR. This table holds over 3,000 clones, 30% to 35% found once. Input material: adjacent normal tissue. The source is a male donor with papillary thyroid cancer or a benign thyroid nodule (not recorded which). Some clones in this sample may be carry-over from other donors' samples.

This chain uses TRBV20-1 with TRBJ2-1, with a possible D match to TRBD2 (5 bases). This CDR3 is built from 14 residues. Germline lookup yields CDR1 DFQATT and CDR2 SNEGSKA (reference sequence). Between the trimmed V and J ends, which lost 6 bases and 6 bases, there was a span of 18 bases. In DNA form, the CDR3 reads TGCAGTGCCCCATGGGTGGGAGTACGCAATGAGCAGTTCTTC. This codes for CSAPWVGVRNEQFF.

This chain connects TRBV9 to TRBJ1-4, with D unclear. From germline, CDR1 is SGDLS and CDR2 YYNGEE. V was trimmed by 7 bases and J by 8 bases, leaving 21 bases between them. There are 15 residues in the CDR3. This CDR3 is CASWAVGSGGEKLFF. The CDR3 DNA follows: TGTGCCAGCTGGGCAGTGGGGAGCGGCGGGGAAAAACTGTTTTTT.

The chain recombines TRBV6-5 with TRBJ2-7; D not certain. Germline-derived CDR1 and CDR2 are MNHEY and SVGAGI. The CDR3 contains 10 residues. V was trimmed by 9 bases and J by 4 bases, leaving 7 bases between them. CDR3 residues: CASWGYEQYF. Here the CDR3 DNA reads TGTGCCAGTTGGGGTTACGAGCAGTACTTC.

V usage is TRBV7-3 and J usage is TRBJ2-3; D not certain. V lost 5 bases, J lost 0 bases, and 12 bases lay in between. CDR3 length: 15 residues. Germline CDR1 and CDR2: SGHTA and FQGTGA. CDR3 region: CASSPVAWSTDTQYF. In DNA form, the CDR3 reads TGTGCCAGCAGCCCCGTAGCTTGGAGCACAGATACGCAGTATTTT.

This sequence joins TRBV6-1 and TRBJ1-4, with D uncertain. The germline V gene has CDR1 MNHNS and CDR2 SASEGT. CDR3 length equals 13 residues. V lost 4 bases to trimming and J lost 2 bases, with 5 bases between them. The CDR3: CASSGWTNEKLFF. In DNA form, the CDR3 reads TGTGCCAGCAGTGGATGGACTAATGAAAAACTGTTTTTT.

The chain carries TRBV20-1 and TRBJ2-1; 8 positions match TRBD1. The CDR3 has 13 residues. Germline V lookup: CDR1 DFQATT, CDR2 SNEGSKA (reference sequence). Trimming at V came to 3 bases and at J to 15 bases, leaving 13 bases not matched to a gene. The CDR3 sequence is CSASPPRTGLGFF. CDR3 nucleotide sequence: TGCAGTGCTAGCCCTCCGCGGACAGGGTTGGGGTTCTTC.

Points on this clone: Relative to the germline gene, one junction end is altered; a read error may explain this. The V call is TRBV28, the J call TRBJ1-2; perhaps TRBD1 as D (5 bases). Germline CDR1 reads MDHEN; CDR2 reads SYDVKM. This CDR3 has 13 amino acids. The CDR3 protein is CASSFEEGRALSF. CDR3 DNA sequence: TGTGCCAGCAGTTTCGAAGAGGGACGGGCTCTGTCCTTC.

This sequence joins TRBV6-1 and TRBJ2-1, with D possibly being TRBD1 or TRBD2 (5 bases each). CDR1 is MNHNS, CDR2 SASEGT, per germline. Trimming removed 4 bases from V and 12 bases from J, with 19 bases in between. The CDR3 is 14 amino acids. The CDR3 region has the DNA TGTGCCAGCAGTGGAGGGACCAGCAGCGGAAGGCAGTTCTTC. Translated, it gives CASSGGTSSGRQFF.

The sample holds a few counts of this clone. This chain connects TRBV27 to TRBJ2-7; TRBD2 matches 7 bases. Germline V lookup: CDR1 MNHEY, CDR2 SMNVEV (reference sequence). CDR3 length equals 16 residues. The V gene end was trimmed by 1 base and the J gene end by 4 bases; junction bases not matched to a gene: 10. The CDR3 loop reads CASSLWGGSKSYEQYF. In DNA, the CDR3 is TGTGCCAGCAGTTTATGGGGGGGATCTAAAAGTTACGAGCAGTACTTC.

CDR3 region: CASSRSGGANTGELFF. The CDR3, as DNA: TGTGCCAGCAGCCGCAGCGGGGGGGCCAACACCGGGGAGCTGTTTTTT. The chain uses TRBV7-6 and TRBJ2-2, with 10 bases fitting TRBD2. V lost 5 bases, J lost 2 bases, and 5 bases stayed unmatched. The CDR3 consists of 16 residues. CDR1 and CDR2 (germline): SGHVS, FNYEAQ.

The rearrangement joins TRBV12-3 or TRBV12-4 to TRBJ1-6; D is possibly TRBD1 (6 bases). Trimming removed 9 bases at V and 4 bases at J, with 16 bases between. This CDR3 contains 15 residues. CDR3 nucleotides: TGTGCCAGTCTGTACTACACAGGGTATAATTCACCCCTCCACTTT. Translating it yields CASLYYTGYNSPLHF.

Here the CDR3 reads CASSYGLAGPYNEQFF. CDR3 in DNA: TGTGCCAGCAGTTACGGACTAGCGGGACCATACAATGAGCAGTTCTTC. The chain recombines TRBV6-2 or TRBV6-3 with TRBJ2-1; TRBD2 matches at 12 bases. This CDR3 is 16 amino acids long. V lost 2 bases and J lost 4; bases outside the gene matches: 3. The germline V gene encodes CDR1 MNHEY and CDR2 SVGEGT.

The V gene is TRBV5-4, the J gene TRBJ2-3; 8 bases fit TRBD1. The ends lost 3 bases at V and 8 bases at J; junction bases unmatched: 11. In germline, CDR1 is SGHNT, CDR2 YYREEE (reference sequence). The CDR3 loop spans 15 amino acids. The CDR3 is CASSSNRGLQGTQYF. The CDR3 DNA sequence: TGTGCCAGCAGCTCTAACAGGGGGTTACAGGGTACGCAGTATTTT.

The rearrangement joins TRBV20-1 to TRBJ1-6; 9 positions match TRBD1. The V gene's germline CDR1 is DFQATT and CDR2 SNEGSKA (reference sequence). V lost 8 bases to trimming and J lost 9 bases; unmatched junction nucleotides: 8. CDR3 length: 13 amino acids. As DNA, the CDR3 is TGCAGTTCTAAGACAGGGGGATCTTCACCCCTCCACTTT. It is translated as CSSKTGGSSPLHF.

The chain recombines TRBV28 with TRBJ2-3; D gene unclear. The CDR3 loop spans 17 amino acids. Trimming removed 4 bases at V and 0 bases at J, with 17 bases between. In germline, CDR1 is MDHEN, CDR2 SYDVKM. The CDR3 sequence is CASSSPFQLSSTDTQYF. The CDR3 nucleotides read TGTGCCAGCAGTTCCCCGTTTCAACTGTCTAGCACAGATACGCAGTATTTT.

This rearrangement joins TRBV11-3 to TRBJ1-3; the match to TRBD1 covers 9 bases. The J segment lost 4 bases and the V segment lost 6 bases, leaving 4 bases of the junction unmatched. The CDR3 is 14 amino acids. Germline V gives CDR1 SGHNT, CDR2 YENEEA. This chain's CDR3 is CASRNRGPGNTIYF. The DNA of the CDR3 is TGTGCCAGCAGAAACAGGGGGCCGGGAAACACCATATATTTT.

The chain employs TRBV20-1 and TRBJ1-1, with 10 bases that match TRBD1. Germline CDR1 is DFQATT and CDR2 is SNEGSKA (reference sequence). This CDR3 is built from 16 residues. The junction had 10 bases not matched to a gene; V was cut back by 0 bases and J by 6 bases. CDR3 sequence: CSARDLLGTGVPEAFF. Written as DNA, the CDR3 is TGCAGTGCTAGAGATCTTTTAGGGACAGGGGTCCCTGAAGCTTTCTTT.

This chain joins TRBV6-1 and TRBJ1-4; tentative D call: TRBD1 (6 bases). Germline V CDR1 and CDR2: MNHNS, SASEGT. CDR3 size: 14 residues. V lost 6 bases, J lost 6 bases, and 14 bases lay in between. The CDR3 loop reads CASRSGGGDEKLFF. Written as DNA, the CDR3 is TGTGCCAGCAGATCGGGAGGGGGGGATGAAAAACTGTTTTTT.

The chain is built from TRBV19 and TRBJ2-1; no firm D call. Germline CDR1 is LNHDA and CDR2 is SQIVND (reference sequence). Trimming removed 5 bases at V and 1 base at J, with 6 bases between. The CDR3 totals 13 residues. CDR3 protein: CASSLGSYNEQFF. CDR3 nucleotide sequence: TGTGCCAGTAGTTTGGGATCCTACAATGAGCAGTTCTTC.

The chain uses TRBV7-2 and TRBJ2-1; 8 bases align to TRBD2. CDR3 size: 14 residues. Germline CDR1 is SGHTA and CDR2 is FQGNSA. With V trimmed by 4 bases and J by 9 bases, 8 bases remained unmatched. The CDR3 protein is CASSSSRSGSEQFF. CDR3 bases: TGTGCCAGCAGCTCCTCAAGAAGCGGGAGTGAGCAGTTCTTC.

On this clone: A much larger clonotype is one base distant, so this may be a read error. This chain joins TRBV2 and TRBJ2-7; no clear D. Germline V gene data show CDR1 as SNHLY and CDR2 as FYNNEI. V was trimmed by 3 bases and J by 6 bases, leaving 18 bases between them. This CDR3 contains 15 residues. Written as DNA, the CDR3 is TGTGCCAGCAGTGACGGAAGGGTCATCCCGGGCGAGCAGTACTTC. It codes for CASSDGRVIPGEQYF.

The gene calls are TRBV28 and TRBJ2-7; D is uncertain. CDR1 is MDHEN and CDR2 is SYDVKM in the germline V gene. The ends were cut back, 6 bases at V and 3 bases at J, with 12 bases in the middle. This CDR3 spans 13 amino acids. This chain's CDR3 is CASRKERVYEQYF. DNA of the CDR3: TGTGCCAGCAGAAAAGAACGGGTCTACGAGCAGTACTTC.

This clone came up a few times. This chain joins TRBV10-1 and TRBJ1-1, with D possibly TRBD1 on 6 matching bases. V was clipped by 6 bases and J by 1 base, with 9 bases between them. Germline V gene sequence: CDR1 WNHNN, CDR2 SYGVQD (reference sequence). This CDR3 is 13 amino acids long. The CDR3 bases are TGCGCCAGCAGGGGGGGCAAGAACACTGAAGCTTTCTTT. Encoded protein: CASRGGKNTEAFF.

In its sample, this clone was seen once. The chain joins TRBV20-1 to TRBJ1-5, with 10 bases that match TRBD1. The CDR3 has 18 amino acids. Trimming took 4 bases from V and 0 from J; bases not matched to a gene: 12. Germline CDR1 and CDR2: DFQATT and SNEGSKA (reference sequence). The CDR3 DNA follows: TGCAGTGCTACCAGCGGACAGGGGGGCAGAAATAGCAATCAGCCCCAGCATTTT. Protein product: CSATSGQGGRNSNQPQHF.

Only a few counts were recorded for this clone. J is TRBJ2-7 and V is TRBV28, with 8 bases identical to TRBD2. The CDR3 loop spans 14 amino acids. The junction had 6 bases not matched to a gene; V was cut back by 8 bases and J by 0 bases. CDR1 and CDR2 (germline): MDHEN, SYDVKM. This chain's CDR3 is CASLAGRSSYEQYF. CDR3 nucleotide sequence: TGTGCCAGCTTAGCGGGGCGTAGCTCCTACGAGCAGTACTTC.

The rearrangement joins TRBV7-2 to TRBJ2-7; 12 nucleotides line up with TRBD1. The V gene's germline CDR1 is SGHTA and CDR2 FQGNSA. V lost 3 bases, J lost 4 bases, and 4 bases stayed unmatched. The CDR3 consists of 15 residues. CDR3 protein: CASSLLGQGAYEQYF. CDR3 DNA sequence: TGTGCCAGCAGCTTGCTGGGACAGGGGGCATACGAGCAGTACTTC.

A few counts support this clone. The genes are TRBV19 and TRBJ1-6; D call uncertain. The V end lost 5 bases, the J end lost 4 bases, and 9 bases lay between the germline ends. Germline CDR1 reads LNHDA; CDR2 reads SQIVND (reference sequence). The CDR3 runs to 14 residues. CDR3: CASSLMGYNSPLHF. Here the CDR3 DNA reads TGTGCCAGTAGTCTGATGGGGTATAATTCACCCCTCCACTTT. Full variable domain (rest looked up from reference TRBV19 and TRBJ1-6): DGGITQSPKYLFRKEGQNVTLSCEQNLNHDAMYWYRQDPGQGLRLIYYSQIVNDFQKGDIAEGYSVSREKKESFPLTVTSAQKNPTAFYLCASSLMGYNSPLHFGNGTRLTVT.

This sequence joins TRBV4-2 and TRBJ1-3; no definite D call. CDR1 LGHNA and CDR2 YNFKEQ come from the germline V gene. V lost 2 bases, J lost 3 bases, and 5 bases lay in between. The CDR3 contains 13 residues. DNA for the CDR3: TGTGCCAGCAGCCAAATGGATGGAAACACCATATATTTT. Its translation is CASSQMDGNTIYF.

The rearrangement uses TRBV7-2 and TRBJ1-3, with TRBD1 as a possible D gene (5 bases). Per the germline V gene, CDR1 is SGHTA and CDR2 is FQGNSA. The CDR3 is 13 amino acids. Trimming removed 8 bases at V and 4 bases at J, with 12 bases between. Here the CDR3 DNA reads TGTGCCAGCGGCGGGGGACCCGGAAACACCATATATTTT. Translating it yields CASGGGPGNTIYF.